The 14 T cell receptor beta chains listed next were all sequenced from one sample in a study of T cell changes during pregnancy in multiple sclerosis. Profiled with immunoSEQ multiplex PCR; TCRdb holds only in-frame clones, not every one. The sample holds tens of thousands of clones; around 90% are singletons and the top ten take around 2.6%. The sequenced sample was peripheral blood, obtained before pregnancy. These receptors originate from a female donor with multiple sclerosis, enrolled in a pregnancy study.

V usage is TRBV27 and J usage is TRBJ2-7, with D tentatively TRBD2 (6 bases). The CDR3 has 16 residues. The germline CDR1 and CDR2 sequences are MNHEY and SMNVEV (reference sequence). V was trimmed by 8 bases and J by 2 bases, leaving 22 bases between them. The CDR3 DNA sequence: TGTGCCAGCTCGACCATGGGGGACTTCCCGCCCTACGAGCAGTACTTC. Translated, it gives CASSTMGDFPPYEQYF.

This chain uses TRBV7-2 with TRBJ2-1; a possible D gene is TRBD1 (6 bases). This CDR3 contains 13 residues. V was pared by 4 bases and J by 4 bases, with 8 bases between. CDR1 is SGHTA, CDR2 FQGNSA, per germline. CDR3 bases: TGTGCCAGCAGCTGGACAGTTTACAATGAGCAGTTCTTC. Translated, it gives CASSWTVYNEQFF.

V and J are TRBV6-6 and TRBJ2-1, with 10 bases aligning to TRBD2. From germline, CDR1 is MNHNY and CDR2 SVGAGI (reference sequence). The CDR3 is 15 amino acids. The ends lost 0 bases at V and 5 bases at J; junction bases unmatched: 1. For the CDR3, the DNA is TGTGCCAGCAGTTACTCTAGCGGGAGGCACAATGAGCAGTTCTTC. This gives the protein CASSYSSGRHNEQFF.

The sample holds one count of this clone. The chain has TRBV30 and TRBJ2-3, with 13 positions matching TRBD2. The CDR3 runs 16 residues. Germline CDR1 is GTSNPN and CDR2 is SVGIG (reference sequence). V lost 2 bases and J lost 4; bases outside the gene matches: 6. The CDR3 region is CAWSSGLAGVADTQYF. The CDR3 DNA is TGTGCCTGGAGTTCTGGACTAGCGGGAGTCGCAGATACGCAGTATTTT.

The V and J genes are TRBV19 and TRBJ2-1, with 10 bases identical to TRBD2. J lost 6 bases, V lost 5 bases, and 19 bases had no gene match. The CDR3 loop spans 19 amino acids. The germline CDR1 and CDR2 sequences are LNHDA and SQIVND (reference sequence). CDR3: CASSPLPWTSGRGGNEQFF. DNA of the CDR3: TGTGCCAGTAGTCCCCTTCCCTGGACTAGCGGCCGGGGTGGCAATGAGCAGTTCTTC.

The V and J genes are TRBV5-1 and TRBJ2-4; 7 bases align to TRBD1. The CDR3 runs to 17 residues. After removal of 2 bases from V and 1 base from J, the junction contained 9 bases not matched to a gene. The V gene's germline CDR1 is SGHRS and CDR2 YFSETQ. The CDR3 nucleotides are TGCGCCAGCAGCTTCGAACAAGGGGGCGCGGCCAAAAACATTCAGTACTTC. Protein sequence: CASSFEQGGAAKNIQYF.

The CDR3 DNA is TGTGCCAGCAGCTTAGGATTCTACAGCCCTTTGGGAGCGGCAGATCAGCCCCAGCATTTT. It is translated as CASSLGFYSPLGAADQPQHF. The chain carries TRBV7-8 and TRBJ1-5; D gene uncertain. V gave up 1 base and J gave up 5 bases, with 27 bases separating them. The CDR3 contains 20 residues. The germline V gene encodes CDR1 SGHVS and CDR2 FQNEAQ.

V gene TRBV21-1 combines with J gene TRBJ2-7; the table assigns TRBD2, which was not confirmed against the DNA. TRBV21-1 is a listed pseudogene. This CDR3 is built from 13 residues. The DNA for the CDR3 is TGTGCCAGCAGCCACGGACGGGGGATAGAGCAGTACTTC. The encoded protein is CASSHGRGIEQYF.

The CDR3: CAISVGGWDTEAFF. The CDR3 DNA is TGTGCCATCAGTGTTGGGGGGTGGGACACTGAAGCTTTCTTT. The rearrangement joins TRBV10-3 to TRBJ1-1; possibly TRBD1 for D (5 bases). This CDR3 has 14 residues. The V gene lost 4 bases and the J gene lost 3 bases, with 12 bases spanning the gap. Germline-derived CDR1 and CDR2 are ENHRY and SYGVKD.

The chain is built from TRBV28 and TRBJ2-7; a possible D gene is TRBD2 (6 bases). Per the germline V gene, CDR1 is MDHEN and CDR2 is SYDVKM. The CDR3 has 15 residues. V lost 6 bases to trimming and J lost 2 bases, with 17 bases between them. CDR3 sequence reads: CASRGGGPGTYEQYF. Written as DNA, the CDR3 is TGTGCCAGCAGGGGGGGAGGACCAGGAACCTACGAGCAGTACTTC. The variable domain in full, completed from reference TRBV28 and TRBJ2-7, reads DVKVTQSSRYLVKRTGEKVFLECVQDMDHENMFWYRQDPGLGLRLIYFSYDVKMKEKGDIPEGYSVSREKKERFSLILESASTNQTSMYLCASRGGGPGTYEQYFGPGTRLTVT.

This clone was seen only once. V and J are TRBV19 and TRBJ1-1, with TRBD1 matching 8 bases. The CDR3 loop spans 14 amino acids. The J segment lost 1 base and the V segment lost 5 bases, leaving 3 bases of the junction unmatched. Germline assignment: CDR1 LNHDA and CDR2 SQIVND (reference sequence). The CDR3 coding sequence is TGTGCCAGTAGTTTCGGACAGGGGAACACTGAAGCTTTCTTT. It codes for CASSFGQGNTEAFF. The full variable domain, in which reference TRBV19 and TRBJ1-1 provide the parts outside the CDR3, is DGGITQSPKYLFRKEGQNVTLSCEQNLNHDAMYWYRQDPGQGLRLIYYSQIVNDFQKGDIAEGYSVSREKKESFPLTVTSAQKNPTAFYLCASSFGQGNTEAFFGQGTRLTVV.

In nucleotides, the CDR3 is TGCAGCGCCGCCTTGCGCCTAGCGGGCAACGAGCAGTACTTC. Encoded protein: CSAALRLAGNEQYF. The rearrangement links TRBV29-1 to TRBJ2-7, with 8 bases matching TRBD2. J lost 5 bases, V lost 7 bases, and 13 bases had no gene match. This CDR3 comprises 14 residues. Germline V gives CDR1 SQVTM, CDR2 ANQGSEA.

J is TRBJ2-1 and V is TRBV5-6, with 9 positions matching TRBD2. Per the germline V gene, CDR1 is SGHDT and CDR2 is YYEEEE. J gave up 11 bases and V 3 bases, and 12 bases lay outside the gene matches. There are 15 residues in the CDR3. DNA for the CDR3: TGTGCCAGCAGCTCATCGGGACTAGCCTCAATGCAGCAGTTCTTC. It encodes CASSSSGLASMQQFF.

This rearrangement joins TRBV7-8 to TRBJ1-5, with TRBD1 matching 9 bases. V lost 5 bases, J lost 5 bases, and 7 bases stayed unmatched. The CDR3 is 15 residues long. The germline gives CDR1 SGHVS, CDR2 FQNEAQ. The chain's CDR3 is CASSGWTGDHQPQHF. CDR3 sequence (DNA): TGTGCCAGCAGCGGATGGACAGGGGACCATCAGCCCCAGCATTTT.